This T cell receptor beta chain comes out of a study of blood T cell repertoires in COVID-19. Here immunoSEQ multiplex PCR was the method, and the copy in TCRdb shows in-frame clones only, minus some. The sample lists about 150,000 clones, approximately 85% occurring once. This CDR3 has 13 amino acids. Trimming removed 3 bases from V and 4 bases from J, with 8 bases in between. Germline V gene lookup returns CDR1 SGDLS and CDR2 YYNGEE. Enrolled during active infection, Seattle patients were then followed longitudinally. The origin of this receptor is a woman in her sixties with COVID-19, enrolled during active disease. This chain joins TRBV9 and TRBJ1-5; D not resolved. The material sequenced was peripheral blood. The CDR3 region is CASSGAPNQPQHF. In nucleotides, the CDR3 is TGTGCCAGCAGCGGCGCACCGAATCAGCCCCAGCATTTT.